This TCR beta chain was documented in a study of tumor-infiltrating lymphocytes in primary liver carcinoma. Study at large: There were tumors of stage T1-T3 N0M0, each 4.2 to 10 cm across. Study-level results: Tumor-adjacent and tumor-blood pairs showed less overlap than tumor region pairs. In the absence of sorting, bulk samples left CD4+ and CD8+ repertoires uncompared.

TCR beta cDNA came from about 0.55 ug total RNA, primed with a constant-region primer. TCR beta libraries came from three nested multiplex PCR rounds using slightly modified ARM-PCR. Primers for the first two PCR rounds were TRBV1-TRBV30 forward primers and a C-beta reverse primer (roughly 9 cycles per round). One entry per CDR3 protein, called by TCRdb with MiXCR from the multiplex PCR reads. The table lists around 210,000 distinct CDR3 sequences, less than 70% of them singletons. The V gene's germline CDR1 is MGHRA and CDR2 YSYEKL. The CDR3 extends over 11 amino acids. V lost 0 bases to trimming and J lost 5 bases, with 1 base between them. This clonotype has at least ten counts. Its specificity is unknown. Unsorted whole blood yielded blood RNA, and germline DNA was extracted as well. Surgery was preceded by the collection of roughly 3.9 milliliters of peripheral blood.

The chain carries TRBV4-1 and TRBJ1-1; no reliable D call. The specimen was peripheral blood. The receptor was isolated from a woman aged 60-75 years with primary liver carcinoma and hepatitis B virus infection. CDR3 coding DNA: TGCGCCAGCAGCCAAGAAACTGAAGCTTTCTTT. Translation gives CASSQETEAFF.